This TCR beta chain was observed in a study of T cell responses to AZD1222 COVID-19 vaccine. Sequencing was performed with immunoSEQ multiplex PCR; in TCRdb, only in-frame clones are kept and a portion is missing. The sample holds 150,000 to 200,000 clones, roughly nine tenths seen once. Details on this clone: As yet, its antigen is unknown.

Study-wide findings and caveats: Baseline seropositivity characterized only six AZD1222 recipients. Distributed over spike, vaccine-associated CD4 TCRs predominated at 160-218 and 743-854.

This clonotype originated in an adult in good health. Sequenced here: peripheral blood, sampled on day 0 of AZD1222 vaccination.

CDR3 in amino acids: CASRHTGTGVAGELFF. In DNA form, the CDR3 reads TGCGCCAGCAGGCATACCGGGACAGGGGTTGCCGGGGAGCTGTTTTTT. The chain couples TRBV5-1 to TRBJ2-2, with 10 bases aligning to TRBD1. The CDR3 totals 16 residues. Germline loops: CDR1 SGHRS, CDR2 YFSETQ. The J segment lost 6 bases and the V segment lost 5 bases, leaving 10 bases of the junction unmatched. Based on the CDR3 plus reference TRBV5-1 and TRBJ2-2, the full variable domain is KAGVTQTPRYLIKTRGQQVTLSCSPISGHRSVSWYQQTPGQGLQFLFEYFSETQRNKGNFPGRFSGRQFSNSRSEMNVSTLELGDSALYLCASRHTGTGVAGELFFGEGSRLTVL.